The next 27 T cell receptor beta chains were all read from a single sample in a study of response to subunit inactivated influenza vaccine. Each CDR3 protein gets one entry after TCRdb re-called the RT-PCR reads with MiXCR. The profile shows approximately 300,000 distinct CDR3 sequences, about 20% of them singletons. The material sequenced was PBMCs from blood, taken about 20 months after vaccination. The receptor set was obtained from a man aged 45-69 years who received an inactivated influenza vaccine.

The chain recombines TRBV3-1 with TRBJ1-1, with D hard to call. The V end lost 3 bases, the J end lost 1 base, and 12 bases lay between the germline ends. The CDR3 is 15 amino acids. The germline gives CDR1 LGHDT, CDR2 YNNKEL (reference sequence). This chain's CDR3 is CASSQERATNTEAFF. The DNA of the CDR3 is TGTGCCAGCAGCCAGGAGAGAGCGACGAACACTGAAGCTTTCTTT. The full variable domain, in which reference TRBV3-1 and TRBJ1-1 provide the parts outside the CDR3, is DTAVSQTPKYLVTQMGNDKSIKCEQNLGHDTMYWYKQDSKKFLKIMFSYNNKELIINETVPNRFSPKSPDKAHLNLHINSLELGDSAVYFCASSQERATNTEAFFGQGTRLTVV.

This clonotype was counted between two and nine times. The chain uses TRBV12-3 or TRBV12-4 and TRBJ1-6; D is uncertain. Trimming cost V 1 base and J 10 bases, with 11 bases left between them. The CDR3 totals 14 residues. Here the CDR3 reads CASSLGNVGSPLHF. DNA of the CDR3: TGTGCCAGCAGTTTAGGGAATGTGGGATCACCCCTCCACTTT.

The V and J genes are TRBV9 and TRBJ2-3; 7 bases match TRBD2. The CDR3 runs to 14 residues. V lost 4 bases to trimming and J lost 6 bases; unmatched junction nucleotides: 8. CDR1 is SGDLS, CDR2 YYNGEE, per germline. The CDR3 reads CASSPRLAPDTQYF. In DNA, the CDR3 is TGTGCCAGCAGCCCTCGACTAGCTCCGGATACGCAGTATTTT.

J is TRBJ2-7 and V is TRBV4-1; D is unresolved. CDR1 MGHRA and CDR2 YSYEKL come from the germline V gene. The CDR3 extends over 12 amino acids. The CDR3 DNA follows: TGCGCCAGCAGCCAAGTGTCGGTCAACTGGTGGGTC. This sequence encodes CASSQVSVNWWV.

Only a few counts were recorded for this clonotype. This chain connects TRBV7-6 to TRBJ2-1; D is ambiguous. Deletions cut 2 bases from V and 5 bases from J, with 13 bases between. CDR3 length equals 15 residues. Germline lookup yields CDR1 SGHVS and CDR2 FNYEAQ. The chain's CDR3 is CASSLSVPLNNEQFF. The CDR3 nucleotides read TGTGCCAGCAGCTTAAGCGTTCCGCTGAACAATGAGCAGTTCTTC. Combining the CDR3 with reference TRBV7-6 and TRBJ2-1 gives the whole variable domain GAGVSQSPRYKVTKRGQDVALRCDPISGHVSLYWYRQALGQGPEFLTYFNYEAQQDKSGLPNDRFSAERPEGSISTLTIQRTEQRDSAMYRCASSLSVPLNNEQFFGPGTRLTVL.

CDR3 protein: CASSFTGGETQYF. The CDR3 nucleotides are TGTGCCAGCAGTTTCACAGGAGGAGAGACCCAGTACTTC. The V call is TRBV12-3 or TRBV12-4, the J call TRBJ2-5; D may match TRBD1 or TRBD2 (5 bases each). Deletions cut 3 bases from V and 4 bases from J, with 9 bases between. The CDR3 covers 13 residues.

The chain has TRBV5-5 and TRBJ1-5, with TRBD1 matching over 9 bases. This CDR3 contains 16 residues. Germline assignment: CDR1 SGHKS and CDR2 YYEKEE (reference sequence). Losses at the gene ends were 3 bases for V and 1 base for J; bases not matched to a gene: 5. Here the CDR3 reads CASSWGTGLSNQPQHF. Written as DNA, the CDR3 is TGTGCCAGCAGCTGGGGGACAGGGTTGAGCAATCAGCCCCAGCATTTT.

The chain joins TRBV7-2 to TRBJ1-2; TRBD1 aligns across 7 bases. This CDR3 comprises 14 residues. V lost 4 bases, J lost 4 bases, and 6 bases stayed unmatched. The germline CDR1 and CDR2 sequences are SGHTA and FQGNSA. The CDR3, as DNA: TGTGCCAGCAGCTCCCGGGACAGTCTCTATGGCTACACCTTC. Its protein is CASSSRDSLYGYTF.

This clonotype has only a few counts. The chain employs TRBV12-3 or TRBV12-4 and TRBJ2-1; D not resolved. CDR3 length: 15 residues. With 6 bases removed from V and 4 bases from J, the gap between germline ends came to 16 bases. CDR3 residues: CASSVLRAGYNEQFF. Here the CDR3 DNA reads TGTGCCAGCAGCGTACTGAGAGCCGGATACAATGAGCAGTTCTTC.

This clonotype occurred a few times. This rearrangement joins TRBV20-1 to TRBJ2-1; 8 positions agree with TRBD1. The CDR3 has 15 amino acids. After removal of 6 bases from V and 7 bases from J, the junction contained 14 bases not matched to a gene. Looked up from germline, CDR1 is DFQATT and CDR2 is SNEGSKA (reference sequence). DNA of the CDR3: TGCAGTGCATCGACCTCAGGGGGCTTATTGAATGAGCAGTTCTTC. It is translated as CSASTSGGLLNEQFF.

This sequence joins TRBV27 and TRBJ2-2; no firm D call. The CDR3 totals 13 residues. Per germline, CDR1 MNHEY and CDR2 SMNVEV (reference sequence). Trimming cost V 3 bases and J 1 base, with 3 bases left between them. This CDR3 is CASSFGNTGELFF. As DNA, the CDR3 is TGTGCCAGCAGTTTCGGGAACACCGGGGAGCTGTTTTTT.

A few counts support this clonotype. The chain carries TRBV20-1 and TRBJ2-3; 9 bases align to TRBD2. Germline CDR1 reads DFQATT; CDR2 reads SNEGSKA (reference sequence). V gave up 3 bases and J gave up 5 bases; unmatched junction bases: 9. This CDR3 region has 15 residues. The CDR3 DNA is TGCAGTGCTAGTCGACTAGCGGAGATAGGAGATACGCAGTATTTT. This codes for CSASRLAEIGDTQYF.

This clonotype was detected ten times or more. The chain recombines TRBV9 with TRBJ2-1, with a tentative D call TRBD2 (5 bases). The V and J ends lost 3 bases and 6 bases respectively, with 16 bases between them. The germline V gene encodes CDR1 SGDLS and CDR2 YYNGEE. The CDR3 runs 15 residues. This CDR3 is CASSGLEGLSNEQFF. Written as DNA, the CDR3 is TGTGCCAGCAGCGGTCTCGAGGGCCTAAGCAATGAGCAGTTCTTC.

The genes are TRBV24-1 and TRBJ2-1; D is unclear. Germline CDR1 is KGHDR and CDR2 is SFDVKD. V was pared by 4 bases and J by 9 bases, with 24 bases between. CDR3 length: 17 residues. As DNA, the CDR3 is TGTGCCACCAGTGACTCCTTTCGTTTGAACCACGGGCCTGAGCAGTTCTTC. It is translated as CATSDSFRLNHGPEQFF.

This clonotype was found once. The genes are TRBV12-3 or TRBV12-4 and TRBJ2-7; 7 bases map to TRBD2. J lost 2 bases, V lost 3 bases, and 10 bases had no gene match. This CDR3 has 16 residues. CDR3 bases: TGTGCCAGCAGTTTTGGCCCGGGTGGGGGGGCCTACGAGCAGTACTTC. Protein product: CASSFGPGGGAYEQYF.

This clonotype was picked up a small number of times. The rearrangement uses TRBV29-1 and TRBJ1-1; 9 bases align to TRBD1. CDR1 is SQVTM, CDR2 ANQGSEA, per germline. The junction had 6 bases not matched to a gene; V was cut back by 7 bases and J by 6 bases. This CDR3 region has 12 residues. The CDR3 here is CSGDRGLAEAFF. In DNA form, the CDR3 reads TGCAGCGGTGACAGGGGGTTGGCTGAAGCTTTCTTT.

This chain connects TRBV5-6 to TRBJ1-5; D remains unclear. V dropped 3 bases and J dropped 8 bases, with 15 bases sitting between them. This CDR3 spans 14 amino acids. CDR1 is SGHDT, CDR2 YYEEEE, per germline. CDR3 sequence reads: CASSSGTVREPQHF. The DNA of the CDR3 is TGTGCCAGCAGCTCTGGCACAGTTCGGGAGCCCCAGCATTTT.

CDR3 nucleotides: TGTGCCAGCAGTGGGACTAGCGGGCGTCGTGAGCAGTTCTTC. This sequence encodes CASSGTSGRREQFF. The V and J genes are TRBV12-3 or TRBV12-4 and TRBJ2-1; 12 bases match TRBD2. V lost 5 bases to trimming and J lost 9 bases; unmatched junction nucleotides: 5. There are 14 residues in the CDR3.

The chain links TRBV7-2 to TRBJ2-3, with 9 nucleotides matching TRBD1. This CDR3 spans 16 amino acids. The V gene end was trimmed by 5 bases and the J gene end by 3 bases; junction bases not matched to a gene: 9. CDR1 is SGHTA, CDR2 FQGNSA, per germline. The CDR3 DNA is TGTGCCAGCAGCCCAGGGACAGGGAGACGGACAGATACGCAGTATTTT. It codes for CASSPGTGRRTDTQYF.

There are a few counts of this clonotype. This chain joins TRBV20-1 and TRBJ1-2; D is uncertain. Germline CDR1 DFQATT, CDR2 SNEGSKA (reference sequence). With 4 bases removed from V and 8 bases from J, the gap between germline ends came to 14 bases. The CDR3 totals 12 residues. CDR3 DNA sequence: TGCAGTGCTACCACAAGAATAAACGGCTACACCTTC. Translated: CSATTRINGYTF.

The CDR3 sequence: CASTTGRSEKLFF. Written as DNA, the CDR3 is TGTGCCAGTACGACAGGGAGGTCTGAAAAACTGTTTTTT. This chain connects TRBV19 to TRBJ1-4; 7 nucleotides line up with TRBD1. The CDR3 consists of 13 residues. Germline assignment: CDR1 LNHDA and CDR2 SQIVND (reference sequence). With 7 bases clipped from V and 7 bases from J, the junction kept 6 bases outside the gene matches.

This clonotype has only a few counts. The gene calls are TRBV12-3 or TRBV12-4 and TRBJ1-2; 8 bases line up with TRBD1. The CDR3 contains 14 residues. V dropped 7 bases and J dropped 7; count of bases not matched to a gene: 11. CDR3 nucleotide sequence: TGTGCCAGCAACGAGGACAGGGCTCATCTTGGCTACACCTTC. Translating gives CASNEDRAHLGYTF.

V is TRBV7-9 and J is TRBJ2-1, with TRBD1 as a possible D gene (6 bases). Germline V gene data show CDR1 as SEHNR and CDR2 as FQNEAQ (reference sequence). The CDR3 has 14 residues. V was trimmed by 6 bases and J by 9 bases, leaving 18 bases between them. CDR3 nucleotide sequence: TGTGCCAGCAGGGGCAACAGGGAATTTGGTGAGCAGTTCTTC. Translated: CASRGNREFGEQFF. The variable domain in full, completed from reference TRBV7-9 and TRBJ2-1, reads DTGVSQNPRHKITKRGQNVTFRCDPISEHNRLYWYRQTLGQGPEFLTYFQNEAQLEKSRLLSDRFSAERPKGSFSTLEIQRTEQGDSAMYLCASRGNREFGEQFFGPGTRLTVL.

This clonotype was picked up a small number of times. The chain recombines TRBV2 with TRBJ2-7; TRBD2 agrees at 8 bases. CDR1 and CDR2 (germline): SNHLY, FYNNEI. The CDR3 runs to 16 residues. J was trimmed by 3 bases and V by 1 base; bases with no gene match: 8. CDR3 DNA sequence: TGTGCCAGCAGTGAAGGGGAAGGGACTAGAGGCTACGAGCAGTACTTC. It translates to CASSEGEGTRGYEQYF.

This clonotype was seen only a few times. For the CDR3, the DNA is TGTGCCAGCAGTGACGGACAGGGGAACTCTGGAAACACCATATATTTT. It yields the protein CASSDGQGNSGNTIYF. The V call is TRBV2, the J call TRBJ1-3, with TRBD1 identical over 9 bases. Germline loops: CDR1 SNHLY, CDR2 FYNNEI. The ends lost 3 bases at V and 0 bases at J; junction bases unmatched: 3. CDR3 length equals 16 residues.

This rearrangement joins TRBV28 to TRBJ2-1, with no clear D. CDR3 length equals 13 residues. CDR1 and CDR2 from the germline V gene are MDHEN and SYDVKM. V was pared by 9 bases and J by 6 bases, with 15 bases between. DNA for the CDR3: TGTGCCAGTATAGGGTCTATGGGCAATGAGCAGTTCTTC. As protein: CASIGSMGNEQFF.

The chain combines TRBV3-1 with TRBJ2-1, with 8 positions matching TRBD2. The CDR3 is 20 amino acids. Germline V gene lookup returns CDR1 LGHDT and CDR2 YNNKEL (reference sequence). The trim removed 0 bases at V and 1 base at J, leaving 14 bases unmatched. CDR3 residues: CASSQERRGGLRGSYNEQFF. As DNA, the CDR3 is TGTGCCAGCAGCCAAGAACGTCGGGGGGGGCTGCGTGGGTCCTACAATGAGCAGTTCTTC.